This T cell receptor (beta chain) came from a study of blood T cell repertoires in COVID-19 (TCRdb year 2020). For the study in its entirety: Collaborator samples came from the United States, Italy and Spain and covered acute and convalescent phases of COVID-19. The samples were drawn from the first 160 participants of the ongoing ImmuneRACE study and from more than 1,000 subjects provided by 6 global collaborators. Deeply sampled blood TCRbeta repertoires from subjects exposed to, actively infected with, or recovered from COVID-19 were included in the dataset. A de-identified subject ID, COVID-19 status, age in years and sex were almost always included in the sample metadata. The repertoires were released in a freely available public database meant as a resource for research on the immune response to SARS-CoV-2. Where available, HLA class I and class II types were taken from metadata supplied by the sample provider and were not determined by assay-based typing. The material from the prospective study consisted of cDNA or gDNA derived from T cells, B-cell-depleted T cells, or PBMCs.

With respect to this clone: No cognate antigen has been identified for it. Per-nucleotide qualities are absent, and no much larger clonotype sits a single base away.

Overall study results and their limits: How much clinical and demographic metadata was included differed by source and by participant, and the metadata was provided uncurated.

Whole blood was collected in K2EDTA tubes by collaborating institutions according to the institutions' own protocols. For TCRbeta analysis, collaborators shipped samples as frozen whole blood, isolated PBMCs, or DNA extracted from either of those sample types. The CDR3 contains 16 residues, cysteine and phenylalanine counted. The entry retains the CDR3 DNA only, 48 bases that are in frame from base 1. The junction shows trimming of 4 bases on V and 0 bases on J, and the gene matches do not reach 8 bases of it. The CDR1 and CDR2 encoded by the germline V gene (reference sequence) are SGHNT and YYREEE. The immunoSEQ Assay, a bias-controlled multiplex PCR, was used to amplify TCRbeta CDR3 regions from genomic DNA. In the original analysis: The number of nucleated cells in each sample was estimated from the amplification of reference gene primers within the assay. To quantify the absolute abundance of each unique TCRbeta CDR3 rearrangement, sequence reads were collapsed and filtered. For each sample, productive Simpson clonality was calculated as the square root of Simpson's diversity index across productive rearrangements. TCRdb took this table from immuneACCESS and kept in-frame rearrangements with V and J called. Such tables lack part of the clones; where checked against another copy, unresolved V genes explain under half of the gap, and the rest is unexplained. V and J calls and clone size come straight from that table; D and trimming were deduced from the DNA. This sample lists about 90,000 clones; roughly 80% were detected once. 9% to 12% of the sample lies in the top ten.

The sequence links TRBV5-4 to TRBJ1-1; TRBD1 lines up with 8 middle nucleotides. The sequence derives from a woman aged 70-85 years with acute or convalescent COVID-19. The sample comprised peripheral blood. The DNA sequence is given as TGTGCCAGCAGCCCCTGGACAGGGATAATGAACACTGAAGCTTTCTTT. Its amino acids are CASSPWTGIMNTEAFF.